The entry below gives a single T cell receptor beta chain sequence along with its context. What antigen it recognizes has not been identified. Receptor amplification or capture employed the immunoSEQ multiplex PCR assay. A mixture of 60 forward primers for TCR Vbeta segments and 13 reverse primers for TCR Jbeta segments was used in the multiplex PCR. Amplification of the CDR3 region of rearranged TCR beta genes was performed with a multiplex PCR assay on genomic DNA. The amplified TCR beta libraries were sequenced on the Illumina HiSeq System as 87-base-pair reads. The study's own analysis went as follows. A later analysis counted about 80 million unique TCR beta chains across the roughly 700 repertoires, and roughly 11 million of these chains were shared by at least two donors. Raw reads were error-corrected and collapsed into unique sequences by a nearest-neighbor algorithm in which closely related sequences were merged to remove PCR and sequencing errors. To assign V, D and J gene segments, CDR3 sequences were aligned to IMGT reference sequences. For a sequence to be retained, a match of at least six nucleotides to both a V gene segment and a J gene segment was required. A rearrangement counted as productive if the CDR3 had no stop codons and remained in frame with V and J, and every other rearrangement counted as non-productive. CDR3 was defined by IMGT convention, running from the second conserved V-encoded cysteine to the conserved J-encoded phenylalanine. The earlier analysis of 450 to 750 of the donors excluded any sequence lacking an unambiguous match to a single V gene segment. An earlier analysis of some 610 of the donors called V segments functional above 56.7% productive rearrangements and segregating when the between-donor standard deviation exceeded 5%. A statistical classification framework was built for diagnosing cytomegalovirus status from the catalog of TCR beta chain sequences. A later analysis assigned V and J genes by comparing TCR nucleotide sequences with IMGT/GENE-DB human TR gene sequences. The TCRdist pipeline was used in a later analysis to assign CDR3 sequences and most-parsimonious VDJ recombination scenarios. A later analysis defined each TCR beta chain by its CDR3 amino acid sequence plus V-gene family, and excluded reads lacking a unique V-gene family. To address suspected cross-contamination and a sequencing artifact, a later analysis removed roughly 580 highly shared, low-generation-probability nucleotide sequences. A later analysis calculated a clonal expansion index for each public chain from normalized within-repertoire ranks of inferred template counts. In a later analysis, generation probabilities were computed using a VDJ recombination model fitted to out-of-frame rearrangements, and the results were checked against IGoR. In a later analysis, hypergeometric tests were used to score TCR-TCR, TCR-HLA and TCR-CMV co-occurrence, with a repertoire-size bias correction applied to TCR pairs. To estimate false discovery rates, a later analysis permuted the HLA or CMV assignments 20 times. A later analysis grouped co-occurring TCRs with DBSCAN, adding TCRdist sequence similarity when clustering within HLA-allele-positive subsets. Co-occurrence clustering excluded repertoires with fewer than 30,000 or more than 120,000 public chains, plus five with anomalous nucleotide sharing. The immuneACCESS repertoire file appears here via TCRdb, limited to in-frame rearrangements. These files lack a portion of the clones; in checked studies, under half of the deficit traces to unresolved V genes, and the cause of the others is not known. That table gives V, J and clone size, and the DNA gave D and trimming. The sample's table covers fewer than 150,000 clones. Of the sample, more than 3% is held by the ten largest clones.

From the cysteine through the phenylalanine, the CDR3 covers 14 amino acids. The entry retains the CDR3 DNA only, 42 bases that are in frame from base 1. Based on the germline V gene, the CDR1 and CDR2 sequences are MNHNS and SASEGT. Trimming takes 6 bases from V and 1 base from J, and the germline ends sit 12 bases apart. The cohort comprised some 680 healthy bone marrow donors. At the time of sampling, every cohort member was nominally healthy, though immune exposures that went unrecorded were likely present. The donor tested CMV seronegative and was one of the 352 seronegative cohort members. Each donor provided a peripheral blood sample, and peripheral blood mononuclear cells were used for TCR beta sequencing. Genomic DNA extraction from the blood cell samples was performed with the Qiagen DNeasy Blood Extraction Kit. This record belongs to a study of cytomegalovirus exposure and HLA in healthy donors (dated by TCRdb to about 2017). For the study in its entirety: In an earlier analysis of 450 to 750 of the donors, approximately 260 Gb of sequence data and 117 million unique TCR beta sequences from about 179 million T cells were reported. About 300 gigabases of sequencing data and tens of millions of unique TCR sequences were included in an early release covering roughly 700 HLA-typed donors. Of the 300 to 450 genotyped donors, 81% were placed in the genetic ancestry cluster associated with self-reported Caucasian donors. The study aimed to test whether signatures of past pathogen exposure could be identified by cataloging public T cell receptors. Using immunosequencing, the study profiled T cell repertoires from 500 to 800 subjects and related those repertoires to cytomegalovirus serostatus. In addition to the first cohort of 500 to 850 subjects, a separate validation cohort of 130 or so different subjects was used. High-throughput TCR immunosequencing, statistical association of individual TCRs with disease status, and machine learning were combined to predict cytomegalovirus infection status. In a later analysis, previously published TCR beta repertoires from hundreds of donors were re-analyzed and high-resolution HLA genotyping was added so that TCR occurrence patterns could be studied. In the later analysis, no new phenotypic data were used to find candidate immune exposures; instead, reliance was placed on TCR beta sequences and their occurrence across donors. To decide whether each TCR beta V gene segment behaved as functional or pseudogenic, an earlier analysis of over 500 of the donors relied on high-throughput TCR beta sequencing. Alongside the repertoire data, information on donor age, sex, ethnicity and CMV serostatus was compiled. A later genetic analysis took genome-wide SNP genotypes for about three fifths of the 666 donors and used that subset as a discovery cohort. All discovery cohort repertoires had been generated using a single sequencing platform. Class I and class II HLA loci were covered by the typing at four-digit resolution. The number of typed donors differed by locus: about 620-630 for A, B, C, DRB1 and DQB1; 522 for DQA1; about 600 for DPA1; and around 490 for DPB1. Because of strong linkage in the cohort, a few DR-DQ haplotypes were treated as single units for association and clustering. Across 300 to 400 genotyped donors of the cohort, an average of about 240,000 unique TCR beta nucleotide sequences per donor were sequenced, and approximately 17% of those sequences were non-productive.

Study-wide conclusions, independent of this receptor: In a later analysis, most CMV-associated TCR beta chains were found to appear HLA-restricted, with HLA associations seemingly driven largely by CMV exposure. Linkage disequilibrium might explain the correlated functional status among segregating V segments, but an unknown experimental factor could not be ruled out. In a later analysis, TCR association rates were found to vary across HLA loci, with the most associated TCRs seen for DRB1 alleles and the fewest for HLA-C alleles. The 87-base-pair reads could not distinguish some IMGT-functional V segments, including TRBV6-2 and TRBV6-3, so those segments were excluded. A cluster of highly shared sequence variants was judged likely to represent a technical artifact of the sequencing pipeline. Three of the identified cytomegalovirus-associated TCR beta chains were confirmed in vitro to be specific for cytomegalovirus antigens. According to a later genetic analysis, donors in an Asian-associated ancestry cluster had fewer N-insertions in productive TCRs than the approximately 650-donor mean. Cytomegalovirus status was reported to be diagnosed by the classifier with high specificity and sensitivity in both the original and validation cohorts. While some public TCRs were present in many individuals, most TCR sequences turned up only very rarely across donors. It was suggested by the authors that the approach could potentially be generalized to other disease states and immunological phenotypes. A later analysis associated 16,951 TCR beta sequences with specific HLA alleles at a false discovery rate of 0.05. In a later genetic analysis, a missense DCLRE1C variant was associated with V-gene and J-gene trimming of TCR beta chains, and the association was replicated in an independent cohort. A further reported finding was that TCR beta sequences accurately predicted the HLA-A and HLA-B alleles for most subjects in the first cohort. Broadly in line with IMGT annotations, most TCR beta V segments showed up in productive rearrangements about 87% or about 30% of the time in an earlier analysis of several hundred of the donors. The study listed around 160 TCR beta chains as associated with cytomegalovirus. HLA typing was unavailable for some donors at each locus, so association tests used only the typed subset. A later analysis found that HLA-associated TCR beta chains were more clonally expanded and had lower generation probabilities than equally common non-associated chains. Immune exposure information for the cohort was limited to CMV serostatus. In this cohort, only TCR beta chains were sequenced, and detectable features were limited by the absence of alpha or paired-chain data. A later analysis reported that several top co-occurrence clusters appeared linked to parvovirus B19, influenza, CMV and Epstein-Barr virus. The earlier analysis of approximately 560 of the donors excluded roughly 16 rarely observed V segments, including chromosome 9 orphons, because counts were too low. Assigning TCR associations to individual alleles was difficult when HLA alleles, especially DR and DQ, strongly co-occurred. The presence/absence analyses assumed that sequencing depth was roughly uniform across donors, and that assumption may not be true.

The V gene is TRBV6-1 and the J gene is TRBJ1-1; the D gene lacks a confident call. The sequenced material came from PBMCs. The clonotype comes from a man aged 18 to 35 in good health and CMV-seronegative. The DNA sequence reads TGTGCCAGCAGCCCACAGAGCCAGAACACTGAAGCTTTCTTT. It codes for CASSPQSQNTEAFF.